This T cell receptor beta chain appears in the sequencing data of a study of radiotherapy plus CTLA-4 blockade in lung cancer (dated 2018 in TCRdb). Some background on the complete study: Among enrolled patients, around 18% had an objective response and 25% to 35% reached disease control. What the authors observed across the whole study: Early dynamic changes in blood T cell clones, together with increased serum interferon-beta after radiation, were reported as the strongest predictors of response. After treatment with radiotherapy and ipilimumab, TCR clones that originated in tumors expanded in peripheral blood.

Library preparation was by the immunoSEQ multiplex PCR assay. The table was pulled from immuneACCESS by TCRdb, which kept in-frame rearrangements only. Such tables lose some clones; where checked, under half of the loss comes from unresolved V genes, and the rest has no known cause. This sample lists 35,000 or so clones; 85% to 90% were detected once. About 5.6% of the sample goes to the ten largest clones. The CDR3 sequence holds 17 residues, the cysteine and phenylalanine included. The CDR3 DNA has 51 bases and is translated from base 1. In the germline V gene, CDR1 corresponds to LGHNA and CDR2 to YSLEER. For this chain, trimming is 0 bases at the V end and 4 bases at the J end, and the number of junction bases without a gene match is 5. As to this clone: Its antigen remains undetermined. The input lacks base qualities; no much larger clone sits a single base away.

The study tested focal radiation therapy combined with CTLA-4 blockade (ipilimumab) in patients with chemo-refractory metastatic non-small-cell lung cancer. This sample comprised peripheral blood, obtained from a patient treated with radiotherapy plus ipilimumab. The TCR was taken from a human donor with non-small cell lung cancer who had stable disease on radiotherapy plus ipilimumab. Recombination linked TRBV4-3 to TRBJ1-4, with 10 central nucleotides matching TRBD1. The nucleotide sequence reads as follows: TGCGCCAGCAGCCAAGATTTTAGGACAGGGGGTAATGAAAAACTGTTTTTT. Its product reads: CASSQDFRTGGNEKLFF.